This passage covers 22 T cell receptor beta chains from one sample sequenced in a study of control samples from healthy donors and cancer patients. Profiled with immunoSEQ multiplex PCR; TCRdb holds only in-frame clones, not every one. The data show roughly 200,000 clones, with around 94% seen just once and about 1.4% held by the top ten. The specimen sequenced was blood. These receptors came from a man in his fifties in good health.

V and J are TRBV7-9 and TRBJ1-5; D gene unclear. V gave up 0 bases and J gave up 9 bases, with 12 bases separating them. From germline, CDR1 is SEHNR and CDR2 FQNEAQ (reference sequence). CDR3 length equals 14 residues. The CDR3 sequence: CASSLARVGMPQHF. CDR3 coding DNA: TGTGCCAGCAGCTTAGCTCGAGTTGGCATGCCCCAGCATTTT.

The CDR3 sequence is CASSLGVGDGTDTQYF. The CDR3 DNA reads as TGCGCCAGCAGCTTGGGAGTTGGGGACGGCACAGATACGCAGTATTTT. The chain joins TRBV5-1 to TRBJ2-3; the D call may be TRBD1 or TRBD2 (5 bases each). CDR1 and CDR2 from the germline V gene are SGHRS and YFSETQ. The CDR3 totals 16 residues. V was trimmed by 0 bases and J by 1 base, leaving 12 bases between them.

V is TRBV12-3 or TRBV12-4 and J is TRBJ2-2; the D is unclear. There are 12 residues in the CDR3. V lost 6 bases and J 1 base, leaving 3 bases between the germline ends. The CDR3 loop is CASRMNTGELFF. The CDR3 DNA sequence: TGTGCCAGCAGAATGAACACCGGGGAGCTGTTTTTT.

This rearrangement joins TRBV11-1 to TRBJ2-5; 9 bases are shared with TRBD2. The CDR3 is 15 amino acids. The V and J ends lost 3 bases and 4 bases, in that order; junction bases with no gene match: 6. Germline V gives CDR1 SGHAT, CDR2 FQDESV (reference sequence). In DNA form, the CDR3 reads TGTGCCAGCAGCTTTCCCAGCGGGGGGCTAGAGACCCAGTACTTC. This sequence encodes CASSFPSGGLETQYF.

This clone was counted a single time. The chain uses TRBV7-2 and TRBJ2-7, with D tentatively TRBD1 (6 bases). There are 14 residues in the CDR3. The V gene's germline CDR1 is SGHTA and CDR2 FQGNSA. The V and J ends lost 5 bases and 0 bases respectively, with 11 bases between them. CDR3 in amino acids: CASSIRDTSYEQYF. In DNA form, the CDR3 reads TGTGCCAGCAGCATCCGGGACACCTCCTACGAGCAGTACTTC.

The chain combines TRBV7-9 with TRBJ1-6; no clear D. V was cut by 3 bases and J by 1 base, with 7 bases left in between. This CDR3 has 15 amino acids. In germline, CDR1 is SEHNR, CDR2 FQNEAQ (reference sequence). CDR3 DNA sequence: TGTGCCAGCAGCTTGGAGGGATCCTATAATTCACCCCTCCACTTT. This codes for CASSLEGSYNSPLHF.

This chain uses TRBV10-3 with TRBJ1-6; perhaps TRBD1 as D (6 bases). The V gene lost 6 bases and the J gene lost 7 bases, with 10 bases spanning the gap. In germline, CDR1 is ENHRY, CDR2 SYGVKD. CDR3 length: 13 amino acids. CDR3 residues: CAISGQPNSPLHF. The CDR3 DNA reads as TGTGCCATCAGCGGACAGCCCAATTCACCCCTCCACTTT.

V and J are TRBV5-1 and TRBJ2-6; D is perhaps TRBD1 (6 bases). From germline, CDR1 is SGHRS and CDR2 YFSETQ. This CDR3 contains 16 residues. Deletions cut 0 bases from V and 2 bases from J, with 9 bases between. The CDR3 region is CASSLGAGAGANVLTF. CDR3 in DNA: TGCGCCAGCAGCTTGGGGGCAGGGGCTGGGGCCAACGTCCTGACTTTC.

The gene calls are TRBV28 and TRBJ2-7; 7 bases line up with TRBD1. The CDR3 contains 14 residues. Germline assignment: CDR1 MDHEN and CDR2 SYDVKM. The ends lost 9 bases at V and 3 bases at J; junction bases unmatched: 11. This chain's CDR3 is CASFLTGTSYEQYF. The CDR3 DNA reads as TGTGCCAGTTTTCTGACAGGGACCAGCTACGAGCAGTACTTC.

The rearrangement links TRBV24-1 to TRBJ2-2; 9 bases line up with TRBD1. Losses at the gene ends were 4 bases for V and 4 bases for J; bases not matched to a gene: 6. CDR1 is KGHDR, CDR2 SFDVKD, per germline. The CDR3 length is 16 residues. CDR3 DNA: TGTGCCACCAGTGACCGGGGGACAGGGCCCACCGGGGAGCTGTTTTTT. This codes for CATSDRGTGPTGELFF.

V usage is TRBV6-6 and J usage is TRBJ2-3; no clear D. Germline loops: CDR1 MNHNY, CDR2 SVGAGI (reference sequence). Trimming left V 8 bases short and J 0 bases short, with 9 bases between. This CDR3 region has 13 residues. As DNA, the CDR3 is TGTGCCAGCCGCCTTCCCAGCACAGATACGCAGTATTTT. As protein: CASRLPSTDTQYF.

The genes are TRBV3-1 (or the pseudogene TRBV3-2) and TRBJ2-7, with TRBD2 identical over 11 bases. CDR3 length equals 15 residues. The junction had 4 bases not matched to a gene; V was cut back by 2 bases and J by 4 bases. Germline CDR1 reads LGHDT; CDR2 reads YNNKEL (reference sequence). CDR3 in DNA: TGTGCCAGCAGCCAAAATCCTAGCGGGGGGTACGAGCAGTACTTC. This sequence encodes CASSQNPSGGYEQYF.

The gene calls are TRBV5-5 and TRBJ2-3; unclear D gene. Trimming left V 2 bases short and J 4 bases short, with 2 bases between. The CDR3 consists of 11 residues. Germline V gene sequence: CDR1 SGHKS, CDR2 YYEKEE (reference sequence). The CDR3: CASSFPDTQYF. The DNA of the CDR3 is TGTGCCAGCAGCTTCCCAGATACGCAGTATTTT.

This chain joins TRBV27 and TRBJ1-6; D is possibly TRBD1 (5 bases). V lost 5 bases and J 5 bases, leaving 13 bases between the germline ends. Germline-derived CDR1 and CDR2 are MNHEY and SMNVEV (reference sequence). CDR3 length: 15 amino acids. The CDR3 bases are TGTGCCAGCAGTCTCAGGGACCTCAATAATTCACCCCTCCACTTT. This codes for CASSLRDLNNSPLHF.

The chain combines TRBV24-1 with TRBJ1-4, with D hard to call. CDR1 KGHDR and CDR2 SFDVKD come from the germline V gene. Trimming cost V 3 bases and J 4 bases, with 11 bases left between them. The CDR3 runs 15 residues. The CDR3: CATSDAGSGNEKLFF. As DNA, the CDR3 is TGTGCCACCAGTGATGCGGGATCGGGTAATGAAAAACTGTTTTTT.

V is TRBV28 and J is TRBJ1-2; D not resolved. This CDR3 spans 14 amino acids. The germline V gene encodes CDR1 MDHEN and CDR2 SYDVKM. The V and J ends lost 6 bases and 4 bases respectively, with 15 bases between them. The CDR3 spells CASRTARGPYGYTF. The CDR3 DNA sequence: TGTGCCAGCAGAACTGCCCGAGGTCCCTATGGCTACACCTTC.

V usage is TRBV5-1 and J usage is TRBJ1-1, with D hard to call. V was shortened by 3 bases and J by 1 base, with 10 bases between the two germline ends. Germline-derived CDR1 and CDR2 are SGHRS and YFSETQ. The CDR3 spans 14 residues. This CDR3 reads CASSSGKSNTEAFF. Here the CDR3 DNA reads TGCGCCAGCAGCTCGGGAAAGTCGAACACTGAAGCTTTCTTT.

The CDR3: CASSSSGGYAYEQYF. CDR3 in DNA: TGTGCCAGCAGCTCCAGCGGGGGGTACGCCTACGAGCAGTACTTC. The V call is TRBV5-6, the J call TRBJ2-7; 9 nucleotides align to TRBD2. CDR3 length: 15 residues. Germline assignment: CDR1 SGHDT and CDR2 YYEEEE. J was trimmed by 2 bases and V by 3 bases; bases with no gene match: 6. The full variable domain, its missing parts supplied by reference TRBV5-6 and TRBJ2-7, is DAGVTQSPTHLIKTRGQQVTLRCSPKSGHDTVSWYQQALGQGPQFIFQYYEEEERQRGNFPDRFSGHQFPNYSSELNVNALLLGDSALYLCASSSSGGYAYEQYFGPGTRLTVT.

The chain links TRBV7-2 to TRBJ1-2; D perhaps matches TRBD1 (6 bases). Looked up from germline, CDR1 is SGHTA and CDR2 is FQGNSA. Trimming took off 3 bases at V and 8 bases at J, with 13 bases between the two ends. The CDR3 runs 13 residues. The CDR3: CASSLGRGAGYTF. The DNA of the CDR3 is TGTGCCAGCAGCTTGGGGCGGGGGGCCGGCTACACCTTC.

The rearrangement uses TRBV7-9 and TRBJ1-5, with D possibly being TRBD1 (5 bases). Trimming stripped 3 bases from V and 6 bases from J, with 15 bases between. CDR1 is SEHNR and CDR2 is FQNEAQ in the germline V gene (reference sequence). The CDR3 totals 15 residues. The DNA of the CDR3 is TGTGCCAGCAGCTTCTCCGGGGCAATAGGTCAGCCCCAGCATTTT. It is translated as CASSFSGAIGQPQHF.

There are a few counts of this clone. The DNA for the CDR3 is TGTGCCAGCAGCAACCCCGACAGGGACAATGAGCAGTTCTTC. It codes for CASSNPDRDNEQFF. V is TRBV21-1 and J is TRBJ2-1; the D call of TRBD1 is as the table states it, not checked on the DNA. TRBV21-1 is flagged as a pseudogene. CDR3 length: 14 residues.

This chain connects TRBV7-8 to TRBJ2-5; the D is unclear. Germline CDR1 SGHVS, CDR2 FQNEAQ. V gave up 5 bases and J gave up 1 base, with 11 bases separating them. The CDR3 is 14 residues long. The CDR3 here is CASSQTVAQETQYF. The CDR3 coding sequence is TGTGCCAGCAGCCAAACGGTGGCCCAAGAGACCCAGTACTTC.